Below are 15 T cell receptor beta chains sequenced from a single sample in a study of shared clonotypes between healthy human individuals. The assay was immunoSEQ multiplex PCR, and TCRdb's table has in-frame clones only and misses some. The data show about 480,000 clones, about 75% seen once. What was sequenced was PBMCs. The origin of the receptors is a woman between 40 and 50 years old in good health. Some clones in this sample may be carry-over from other donors' samples.

The chain has TRBV28 and TRBJ2-7; D perhaps matches TRBD1 (7 bases). Germline CDR1 and CDR2: MDHEN and SYDVKM. V lost 6 bases to trimming and J lost 1 base, with 16 bases between them. CDR3 length: 15 amino acids. The CDR3: CASSPGGTASYEQYF. CDR3 nucleotide sequence: TGTGCCAGCAGCCCCGGCGGGACAGCGTCCTACGAGCAGTACTTC.

The chain combines TRBV15 with TRBJ2-1; 12 bases align to TRBD2. The germline CDR1 and CDR2 sequences are LNHNV and YYDKDF (reference sequence). The CDR3 covers 16 residues. With 5 bases clipped from V and 8 bases from J, the junction kept 10 bases outside the gene matches. The CDR3 loop is CATSLRTSGIFDEQFF. The CDR3 nucleotides read TGTGCCACCAGCCTACGGACTAGCGGGATATTCGATGAGCAGTTCTTC.

The chain uses TRBV28 and TRBJ2-1; 10 positions agree with TRBD2. The junction had 5 bases not matched to a gene; V was cut back by 0 bases and J by 9 bases. The CDR3 contains 15 residues. Germline CDR1 MDHEN, CDR2 SYDVKM. The CDR3 region is CASSLWASGRAEQFF. CDR3 sequence (DNA): TGTGCCAGCAGTTTATGGGCTAGCGGGAGAGCTGAGCAGTTCTTC.

The chain links TRBV2 to TRBJ2-5; no clear D. CDR1 SNHLY and CDR2 FYNNEI come from the germline V gene. The CDR3 contains 12 residues. Trimming stripped 0 bases from V and 8 bases from J, with 7 bases between. The CDR3 loop reads CASSEAGKTQYF. The CDR3 bases are TGTGCCAGCAGTGAAGCGGGAAAAACCCAGTACTTC.

This chain connects TRBV7-6 to TRBJ2-1; the match to TRBD2 covers 7 bases. The length of the CDR3 is 16 residues. CDR1 is SGHVS, CDR2 FNYEAQ, per germline. The V segment lost 5 bases and the J segment 4 bases; nucleotides outside the gene matches: 11. CDR3 nucleotide sequence: TGTGCCAGCAGCGGATGGCGGGGGAGGGCTTACAATGAGCAGTTCTTC. Translated: CASSGWRGRAYNEQFF. The whole variable domain, filled in from reference TRBV7-6 and TRBJ2-1, reads GAGVSQSPRYKVTKRGQDVALRCDPISGHVSLYWYRQALGQGPEFLTYFNYEAQQDKSGLPNDRFSAERPEGSISTLTIQRTEQRDSAMYRCASSGWRGRAYNEQFFGPGTRLTVL.

The chain recombines TRBV10-3 with TRBJ2-7, with 10 bases matching TRBD1. Germline values: CDR1 ENHRY, CDR2 SYGVKD. Trimming took 4 bases from V and 4 from J; bases not matched to a gene: 7. This CDR3 has 15 amino acids. The CDR3 sequence: CAISAPGTGEYEQYF. The CDR3 region has the DNA TGTGCCATCAGTGCCCCCGGGACAGGGGAGTACGAGCAGTACTTC.

This chain joins TRBV5-4 and TRBJ1-2; D gene unclear. The germline V gene has CDR1 SGHNT and CDR2 YYREEE (reference sequence). The CDR3 totals 14 residues. The germline V and J ends were trimmed by 0 bases and 6 bases, with 12 bases remaining between them. In DNA, the CDR3 is TGTGCCAGCAGCTTGGGGGTAGTTCTAGATGGCTACACCTTC. This gives the protein CASSLGVVLDGYTF.

CDR3 loop: CASSPPPGLETQYF. In DNA form, the CDR3 reads TGTGCCAGCTCACCACCTCCGGGTCTGGAGACCCAGTACTTC. This chain connects TRBV18 to TRBJ2-5; D unresolved. Germline CDR1 and CDR2: KGHSH and LQKENI. Trimming took 0 bases from V and 5 from J, leaving 10 bases between them. The CDR3 is 14 residues long.

The chain joins TRBV18 to TRBJ1-4; TRBD1 matches 7 bases. CDR1 and CDR2 (germline): KGHSH, LQKENI. CDR3 length: 17 residues. J was trimmed by 5 bases and V by 2 bases; bases with no gene match: 11. DNA for the CDR3: TGTGCCAGCTCACCATCACGGCCAGACAGGGTCAATGAAAAACTGTTTTTT. Amino acid sequence: CASSPSRPDRVNEKLFF.

This chain connects TRBV19 to TRBJ1-4, with D hard to call. This CDR3 is built from 13 residues. Looked up from germline, CDR1 is LNHDA and CDR2 is SQIVND (reference sequence). V lost 4 bases, J lost 5 bases, and 8 bases lay in between. The CDR3 bases are TGTGCCAGTAGTACGGATCGGAATGAAAAACTGTTTTTT. Amino acids: CASSTDRNEKLFF.

The chain joins TRBV6-6 to TRBJ1-1; D gene ambiguous. Germline V gives CDR1 MNHNY, CDR2 SVGAGI (reference sequence). The CDR3 extends over 13 amino acids. Trimming left V 6 bases short and J 4 bases short, with 12 bases between. Here the CDR3 DNA reads TGTGCCAGCAGGCCTTTGGGGAGCACTGAAGCTTTCTTT. Protein: CASRPLGSTEAFF.

The rearrangement uses TRBV7-8 and TRBJ1-5, with no clear D. Germline V gives CDR1 SGHVS, CDR2 FQNEAQ. V was pared by 1 base and J by 5 bases, with 9 bases between. This CDR3 spans 14 amino acids. The CDR3 nucleotides read TGTGCCAGCAGCTTAGGTCCAAGGGATCAGCCCCAGCATTTT. Amino acids: CASSLGPRDQPQHF.

The J gene is TRBJ2-7, the V gene TRBV10-3; 8 bases align to TRBD2. There are 16 residues in the CDR3. Unmatched junction bases numbered 6, after V lost 2 bases and J lost 0 bases. Per the germline V gene, CDR1 is ENHRY and CDR2 is SYGVKD. The CDR3 spells CAISEGLALASYEQYF. The CDR3 nucleotides are TGTGCCATCAGTGAGGGACTAGCCCTCGCCTCCTACGAGCAGTACTTC.

In regard to this clone: An end of the junction differs from the germline gene, which may be a read error. The chain uses TRBV11-2 and TRBJ1-2, with a weak D call TRBD1 (6 bases). The CDR3 extends over 13 amino acids. Germline CDR1 is SGHAT and CDR2 is FQNNGV. Here the CDR3 reads CASSLPGQYYFTF. CDR3 sequence (DNA): TGTGCCAGCAGCTTACCCGGACAGTATTACTTCACTTTC.

The gene calls are TRBV5-1 and TRBJ2-2; the D gene is possibly TRBD1 (5 bases). With 0 bases removed from V and 0 bases from J, the gap between germline ends came to 9 bases. Germline CDR1 reads SGHRS; CDR2 reads YFSETQ. The CDR3 length is 16 residues. CDR3 amino acids: CASSLVAGPNTGELFF. CDR3 nucleotide sequence: TGCGCCAGCAGCTTGGTGGCAGGGCCGAACACCGGGGAGCTGTTTTTT.